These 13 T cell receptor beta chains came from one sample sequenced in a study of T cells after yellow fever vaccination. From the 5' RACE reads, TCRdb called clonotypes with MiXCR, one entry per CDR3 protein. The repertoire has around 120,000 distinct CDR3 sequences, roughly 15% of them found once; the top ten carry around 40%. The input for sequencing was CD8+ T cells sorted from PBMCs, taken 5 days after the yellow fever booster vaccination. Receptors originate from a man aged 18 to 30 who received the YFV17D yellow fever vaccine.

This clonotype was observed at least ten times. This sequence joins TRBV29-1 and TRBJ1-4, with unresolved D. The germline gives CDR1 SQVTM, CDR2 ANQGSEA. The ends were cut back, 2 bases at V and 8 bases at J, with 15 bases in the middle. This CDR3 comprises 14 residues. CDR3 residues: CSVELRGKEEKLFF. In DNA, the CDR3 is TGCAGCGTTGAACTTCGGGGAAAGGAAGAAAAACTGTTTTTT.

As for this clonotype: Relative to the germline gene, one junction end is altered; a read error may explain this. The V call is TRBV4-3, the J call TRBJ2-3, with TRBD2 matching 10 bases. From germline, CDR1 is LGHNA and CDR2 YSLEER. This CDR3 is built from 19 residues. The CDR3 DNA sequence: TGCGCCTGCAGCCAAGGAGGAGCGGGGGGGCTGTGGTTCACAGATACGCAGTATTTT. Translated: CACSQGGAGGLWFTDTQYF.

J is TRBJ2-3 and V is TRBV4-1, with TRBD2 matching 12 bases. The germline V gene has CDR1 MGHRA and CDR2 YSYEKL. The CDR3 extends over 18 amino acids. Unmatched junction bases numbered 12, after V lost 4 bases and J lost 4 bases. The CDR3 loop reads CASSLGLAGGPFADTQYF. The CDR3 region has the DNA TGCGCCAGCAGCCTTGGGCTAGCGGGGGGGCCGTTCGCAGATACGCAGTATTTT.

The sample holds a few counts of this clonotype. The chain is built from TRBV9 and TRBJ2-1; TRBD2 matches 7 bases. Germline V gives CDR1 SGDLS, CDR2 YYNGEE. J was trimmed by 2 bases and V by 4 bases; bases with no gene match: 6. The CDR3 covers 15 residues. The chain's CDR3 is CASSPGGITYNEQFF. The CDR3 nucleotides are TGTGCCAGCAGCCCCGGGGGGATTACCTACAATGAGCAGTTCTTC. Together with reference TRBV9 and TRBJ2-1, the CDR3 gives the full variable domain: DSGVTQTPKHLITATGQRVTLRCSPRSGDLSVYWYQQSLDQGLQFLIQYYNGEERAKGNILERFSAQQFPDLHSELNLSSLELGDSALYFCASSPGGITYNEQFFGPGTRLTVL.

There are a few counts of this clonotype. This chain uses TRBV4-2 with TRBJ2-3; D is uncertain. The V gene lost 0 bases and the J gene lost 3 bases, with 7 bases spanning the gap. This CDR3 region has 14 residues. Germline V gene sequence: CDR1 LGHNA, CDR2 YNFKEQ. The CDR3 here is CASSQDDGTDTQYF. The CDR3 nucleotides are TGTGCCAGCAGCCAAGATGACGGGACAGATACGCAGTATTTT.

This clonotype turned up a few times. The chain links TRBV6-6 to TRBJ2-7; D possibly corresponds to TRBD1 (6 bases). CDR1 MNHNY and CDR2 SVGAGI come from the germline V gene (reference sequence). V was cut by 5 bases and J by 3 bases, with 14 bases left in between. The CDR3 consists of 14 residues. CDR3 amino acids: CASSDRTANYEQYV. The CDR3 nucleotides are TGTGCCAGCAGTGACCGGACAGCCAACTACGAGCAGTACGTC.

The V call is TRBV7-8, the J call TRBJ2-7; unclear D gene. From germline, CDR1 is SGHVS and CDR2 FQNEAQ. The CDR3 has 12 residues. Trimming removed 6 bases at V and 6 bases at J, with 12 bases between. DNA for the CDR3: TGTGCCAGCAGTCCAGATAAGTTCGAGCAGTACGTC. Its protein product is CASSPDKFEQYV.

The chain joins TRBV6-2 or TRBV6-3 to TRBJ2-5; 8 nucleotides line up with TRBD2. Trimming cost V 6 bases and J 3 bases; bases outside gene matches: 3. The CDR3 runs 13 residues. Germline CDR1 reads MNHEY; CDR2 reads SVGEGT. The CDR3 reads CASRTLAEETQYF. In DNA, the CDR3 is TGTGCCAGCAGAACACTAGCGGAAGAGACCCAGTACTTC.

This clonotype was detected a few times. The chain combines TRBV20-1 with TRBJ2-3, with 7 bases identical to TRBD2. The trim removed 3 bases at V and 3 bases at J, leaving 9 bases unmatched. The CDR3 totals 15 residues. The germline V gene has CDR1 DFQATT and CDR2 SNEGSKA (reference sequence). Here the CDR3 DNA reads TGCAGTGCTAGCACTGGACTAGGGATAACAGATACGCAGTATTTT. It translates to CSASTGLGITDTQYF.

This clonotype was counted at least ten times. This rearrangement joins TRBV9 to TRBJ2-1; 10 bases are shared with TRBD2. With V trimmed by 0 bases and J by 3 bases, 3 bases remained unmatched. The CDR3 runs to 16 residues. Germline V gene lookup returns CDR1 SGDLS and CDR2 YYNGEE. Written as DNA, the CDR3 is TGTGCCAGCAGCGTAGGGGCTAGCGGGGGCTACAATGAGCAGTTCTTC. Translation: CASSVGASGGYNEQFF.

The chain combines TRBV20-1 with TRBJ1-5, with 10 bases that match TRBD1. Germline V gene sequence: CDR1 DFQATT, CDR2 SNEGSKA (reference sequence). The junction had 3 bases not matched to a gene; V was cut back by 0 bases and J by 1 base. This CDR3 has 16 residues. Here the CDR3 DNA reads TGCAGTGCTAGAGAGGGGGGACAGGGGAGCAATCAGCCCCAGCATTTT. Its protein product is CSAREGGQGSNQPQHF.

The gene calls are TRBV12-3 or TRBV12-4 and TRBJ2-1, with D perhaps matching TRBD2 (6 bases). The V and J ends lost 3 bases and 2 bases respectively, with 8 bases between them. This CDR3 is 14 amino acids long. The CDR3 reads CASSFPGAYNEQFF. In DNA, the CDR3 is TGTGCCAGCAGTTTCCCGGGGGCCTACAATGAGCAGTTCTTC.

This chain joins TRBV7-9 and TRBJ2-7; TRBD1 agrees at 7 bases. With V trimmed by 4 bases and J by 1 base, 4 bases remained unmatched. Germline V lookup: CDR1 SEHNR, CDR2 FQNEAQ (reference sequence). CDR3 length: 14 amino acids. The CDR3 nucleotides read TGTGCCAGCAGCTCCCGGGACAGATCCTACGAGCAGTACTTC. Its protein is CASSSRDRSYEQYF.